Below are 4 T cell receptor beta chains sequenced from a single sample in a study of cytomegalovirus exposure and HLA in healthy donors. PCR primers comprised 60 Vbeta and 13 Jbeta primers. The table came from immunoSEQ multiplex PCR; TCRdb's copy has only in-frame clones and leaves some out. The data show 220,000 or so clones, with 79% seen just once and roughly 1.6% held by the top ten. The source material was PBMCs. The receptors originated from a man in his fifties in good health and CMV-seronegative.

The chain joins TRBV7-2 to TRBJ2-5; 16 bases are a match to TRBD2. J was trimmed by 5 bases and V by 5 bases; bases with no gene match: 5. Germline assignment: CDR1 SGHTA and CDR2 FQGNSA. The CDR3 runs 16 residues. CDR3 bases: TGTGCCAGCAGCCAGGGACTAGCGGGAGGGGACGAGACCCAGTACTTC. Translation: CASSQGLAGGDETQYF.

This clone was detected once. The chain employs TRBV28 and TRBJ2-7; TRBD1 matches 10 bases. V shed 3 bases and J 2 bases; nucleotides not matched to a gene: 4. Germline-derived CDR1 and CDR2 are MDHEN and SYDVKM. CDR3 length: 15 residues. The CDR3 DNA reads TGTGCCAGCAGTTTCCGACAGGGGGCCACCTACGAGCAGTACTTC. Amino acids: CASSFRQGATYEQYF.

The V and J genes are TRBV5-1 and TRBJ2-1; no clear D gene. V gave up 3 bases and J gave up 6 bases, with 7 bases separating them. CDR1 is SGHRS and CDR2 is YFSETQ in the germline V gene. CDR3 size: 12 residues. CDR3 nucleotide sequence: TGCGCCAGCAGCTCTCCGTCCAATGAGCAGTTCTTC. Translation: CASSSPSNEQFF.

The chain has TRBV5-1 and TRBJ2-5; 9 nucleotides match TRBD2. Germline V gives CDR1 SGHRS, CDR2 YFSETQ. Germline trimming cut 4 bases from V and 5 bases from J; bases unmatched to any gene: 6. This CDR3 spans 14 amino acids. The CDR3 loop is CASSSGREGETQYF. DNA for the CDR3: TGCGCCAGCAGCAGTGGGCGGGAGGGGGAGACCCAGTACTTC.